This TCR beta chain was obtained from a study of OX40 agonist ivuxolimab in advanced cancers. Study details: Participants averaged around 60 years of age (range about 23 to 80) and were approximately 81% male. Three patients responded partially, comprising one with hepatocellular carcinoma and two with cutaneous melanoma. Regarding the study as a whole: CD8+ T cells showed, on average, more clonal expansion than CD4+ cells.

Method: immunoSEQ multiplex PCR; TCRdb's copy keeps in-frame clones and lacks some. The sample carries around 37,000 clones, 83% recorded once. A history of autoimmune disease or systemic immunosuppression excluded patients. A note on this clone: The antigen remains unidentified.

Sequences were derived from CD4+ or CD8+ T cells sorted from blood, sampled in a trial of the OX40 agonist ivuxolimab. This receptor was taken from an adult with an advanced solid tumor such as melanoma, head and neck, liver or kidney cancer.

CDR3 in amino acids: CASSPNHGELFF. The CDR3 DNA follows: TGTGCCAGCTCACCGAACCACGGGGAGCTGTTTTTT. This chain joins TRBV18 and TRBJ2-2, with D unresolved. The CDR3 has 12 amino acids. Germline assignment: CDR1 KGHSH and CDR2 LQKENI. Trimming pared 3 bases from V and 7 bases from J, leaving 6 bases between. The complete variable domain, with remaining parts taken from reference TRBV18 and TRBJ2-2, reads NAGVMQNPRHLVRRRGQEARLRCSPMKGHSHVYWYRQLPEEGLKFMVYLQKENIIDESGMPKERFSAEFPKEGPSILRIQQVVRGDSAAYFCASSPNHGELFFGEGSRLTVL.